This T cell receptor (beta chain) was retrieved from a study of cytomegalovirus exposure and HLA in healthy donors. The CDR3 extends over 14 amino acids. Trimming pared 4 bases from V and 2 bases from J, leaving 12 bases between. Germline V gives CDR1 SGHDT, CDR2 YYEEEE. 60 Vbeta and 13 Jbeta primers were used in PCR. Sequenced by immunoSEQ multiplex PCR; TCRdb stores in-frame clones only, minus some. The table includes approximately 170,000 clones, under 80% detected once. V gene TRBV5-6 combines with J gene TRBJ1-2; D gene uncertain. This TCR came from a man aged 35 to 55 in good health and CMV-seronegative. Sequenced sample: PBMCs. CDR3 sequence reads: CASSPRGRNYGYTF. CDR3 DNA: TGTGCCAGCAGCCCGCGGGGTCGGAACTATGGCTACACCTTC.